These T cell receptor beta chains were read from a single sample in a study of blood T cell repertoires in COVID-19. This table comes from immunoSEQ multiplex PCR, and its TCRdb copy is limited to in-frame clones, with some not included. The data hold 300,000 to 350,000 clones, with roughly 87% observed a single time. Sequences were obtained from PBMCs or T cells enriched from blood (not recorded which). The receptor source for this set is a young woman who had recovered from COVID-19. The CDR3 runs from the conserved cysteine through the conserved F or W. The D gene is left open where the match is weak. Size values are once, few and many counts, or a class for expanded clones, and some rows have none.

D gene	V gene	clone size	J gene	CDR3 DNA	CDR3 protein
TRBD1	TRBV5-1	-	TRBJ1-2	TGCGCCACCAACTCCGGGACAGATGATGATGGCTACACCTTC	CATNSGTDDDGYTF
TRBD1	TRBV7-8	-	TRBJ1-4	TGTGCCAGCAGCACTAGGACAGGGCCGAGTGGAAAACTGTTTTTT	CASSTRTGPSGKLFF
-	TRBV4-2	-	TRBJ2-7	TGTGCCAGCAGCCAAGCCGGTAGCGAGCAGTACTTC	CASSQAGSEQYF
-	TRBV6-2/TRBV6-3	-	TRBJ1-1	TGTGCCAGCAGTTTTTTAGGGGTGAGCACTGAAGCTTTCTTT	CASSFLGVSTEAFF
-	TRBV7-9	-	TRBJ1-3	TGTGCCAGCAGCTTAGGGGATTGGACAGCGGGGTGGACTGGAAACACCATATATTTT	CASSLGDWTAGWTGNTIYF
TRBD1	TRBV28	-	TRBJ2-7	TGTGCCAGCAGTTTAGGGTCCGGGACAGGGAGGTACGAGCAGTACTTC	CASSLGSGTGRYEQYF
-	TRBV6-5	-	TRBJ1-1	TGTGCCAGCAGAGAGACTAGACCCGGCTATGAAGCTTTCTTT	CASRETRPGYEAFF
-	TRBV7-9	-	TRBJ1-1	TGTGCCAGCAGCTCCGCGGGCAGCCACACTGAAGCTTTCTTT	CASSSAGSHTEAFF
-	TRBV7-6	-	TRBJ1-5	TGTGCCAGCAGCTTAGCGCTTGGCGGGCAGCCCCAGCATTTT	CASSLALGGQPQHF
TRBD1	TRBV28	-	TRBJ2-7	TGTGCCAGCAGCGCCCGGACAGGGCCCAACTACGAGCAGTACTTC	CASSARTGPNYEQYF
-	TRBV7-5	-	TRBJ2-5	TGTGTCAGAAGCTTAGGACGCGGGGATAAACAAGAGACCCAGTACTTC	CVRSLGRGDKQETQYF
-	TRBV23-1	-	TRBJ2-1	TGCGCCAGCAGATCGGGGTTTCATGAGCAGTTCTTC	CASRSGFHEQFF
TRBD2	TRBV27	-	TRBJ2-1	TGTGCCAGCAGTTTGGGACTAGGGATCTACAATGAGCAGTTCTTC	CASSLGLGIYNEQFF
-	TRBV3-1/TRBV3-2	-	TRBJ1-2	TGTGCCAGCAGCCAAGCGGGGTGGCAGAGCTATGGCTACACCTTC	CASSQAGWQSYGYTF
-	TRBV4-1	-	TRBJ1-5	TGCGCCAGCAGCCAAGTGGGGCAGGGAGGGAATCAGCCCCAGCATTTT	CASSQVGQGGNQPQHF
-	TRBV12-5	-	TRBJ1-5	TGTGCTAGTGGTTTGGGCAGGGCAAGCAATCAGCCCCAGCATTTT	CASGLGRASNQPQHF
-	TRBV23-1	-	TRBJ1-1	TGCGCCAGCAGCCCCAACCCCGGGGAGTTGAACACTGAAGCTTTCTTT	CASSPNPGELNTEAFF
-	TRBV2	-	TRBJ2-3	TGTGCCAGCGTCAGACTAGAGGCACCACGCGATACGCAGTATTTT	CASVRLEAPRDTQYF
-	TRBV10-3	-	TRBJ1-1	TGTGCCATCAGTGGGGCAGAGAACACTGAAGCTTTCTTT	CAISGAENTEAFF
-	TRBV3-1/TRBV3-2	-	TRBJ1-4	TGTGCCAGCAGCCAAGACAGGGATCATGAAAAACTGTTTTTT	CASSQDRDHEKLFF
TRBD1	TRBV7-6	-	TRBJ2-3	TGTGCCAGCAGCCGAACCGGGACAGGGCATGGAGATACGCAGTATTTT	CASSRTGTGHGDTQYF
-	TRBV18	-	TRBJ1-1	TGTGCCAGCTCTTCCAACACCCGGGGCACTGAAGCTTTCTTT	CASSSNTRGTEAFF
-	TRBV2	-	TRBJ2-6	TGTGCCAGCAGTGATGATACAGGTGCGCTCTCTGGGGCCAACGTCCTGACTTTC	CASSDDTGALSGANVLTF
TRBD1	TRBV2	-	TRBJ1-5	TGTGCCAGCAGTGAAATAGGGACAGGGAAAAATCAGCCCCAGCATTTT	CASSEIGTGKNQPQHF
TRBD1	TRBV27	-	TRBJ1-5	TGTGCCAGCAGTGCCCAGGGACAGGGGGGCCAGCCCCAGCATTTT	CASSAQGQGGQPQHF
-	TRBV5-1	-	TRBJ1-5	TGCGCCAGCAGCTTGGGAGAAAATAGCAATCAGCCCCAGCATTTT	CASSLGENSNQPQHF
-	TRBV25-1	-	TRBJ1-6	TGTGCCAGCAGTCAGGGTTTGGTTAATTCACCCCTCCACTTT	CASSQGLVNSPLHF
TRBD1	TRBV7-2	-	TRBJ2-3	TGTGCCAGCAGCTTTCCCACAGGGGGCACAGATACGCAGTATTTT	CASSFPTGGTDTQYF
TRBD2	TRBV4-3	-	TRBJ2-2	TGCGCCAGCAGCCAAGCGGGGGGGCCTGGGGCCGGGGAGCTGTTTTTT	CASSQAGGPGAGELFF
TRBD1	TRBV29-1	-	TRBJ2-1	TGCAGCGTTGTATCCCCAGGGGGCTACAACAATGAGCAGTTCTTC	CSVVSPGGYNNEQFF
TRBD1	TRBV2	-	TRBJ2-2	TGTGCCAGCATCGACAGGGTTAATGTGAACACCGGGGAGCTGTTTTTT	CASIDRVNVNTGELFF
TRBD2	TRBV4-3	-	TRBJ2-3	TGCGCCAGCAGCCAAGATTCAAGCGGGGGCACAGATACGCAGTATTTT	CASSQDSSGGTDTQYF
-	TRBV3-1/TRBV3-2	once	TRBJ1-1	TGTGCCAGCAGCCAAGTGGCAATGAACACTGAAGCTTTCTTT	CASSQVAMNTEAFF
-	TRBV21-1	-	TRBJ1-6	TGTGCCAGCAGCAAACCCCTGGACATTAGGAATTCACCCCTCCACTTT	CASSKPLDIRNSPLHF
TRBD1	TRBV7-9	once	TRBJ1-6	TGTGCCAGCAGCCCAGGGACAGGGGGCCGATCACCCCTCCACTTT	CASSPGTGGRSPLHF
-	TRBV10-3	-	TRBJ1-3	TGTGCCATCAGTGACAGAAGCTCTGGAAACACCATATATTTT	CAISDRSSGNTIYF
TRBD1	TRBV4-1	-	TRBJ1-1	TGCGCCAGCAGCCAAAGCCAAGGGACAGGAAAGAACACTGAAGCTTTCTTT	CASSQSQGTGKNTEAFF
TRBD2	TRBV6-5	-	TRBJ2-7	TGTGCCAGCAGGGGGGGGAACGAGCAGTACTTC	CASRGGNEQYF
-	TRBV28	-	TRBJ2-7	TGTGCCAGCAGACTACAGGGTGGTTACGAGCAGTACTTC	CASRLQGGYEQYF
-	TRBV28	-	TRBJ1-2	TGTGCCAGCAGTTTATGGGGGCCCGGCTACACCTTC	CASSLWGPGYTF
-	TRBV2	-	TRBJ2-4	TGTGCCAGCAGTTTGCTCGCGGGGAGGAACATTCAGTACTTC	CASSLLAGRNIQYF
TRBD1	TRBV27	-	TRBJ1-6	TGTGCCAGCAGTGCAGACAGGGGGAATTCACCCCTCCACTTT	CASSADRGNSPLHF
TRBD1	TRBV9	-	TRBJ2-7	TGTGCCAGCAGCGTAGGTACAGGGGTTGGGGAGCAGTACTTC	CASSVGTGVGEQYF
-	TRBV9	-	TRBJ2-5	TGTGCCAGCAGCGTAAGCGGGCAACAAGAGACCCAGTACTTC	CASSVSGQQETQYF
TRBD1	TRBV7-9	few	TRBJ1-1	TGTGCCAGCAGCTTAGGGGACAGGGGAATGAACACTGAAGCTTTCTTT	CASSLGDRGMNTEAFF
TRBD2	TRBV5-1	-	TRBJ2-7	TGCGCCAGCAGCAAACAAGCGGGGGCCGACTACGAGCAGTACTTC	CASSKQAGADYEQYF
TRBD1	TRBV23-1	-	TRBJ1-1	TGCGCCAGCAGTCATACCCAGGGGGTTAGGACTGAAGCTTTCTTT	CASSHTQGVRTEAFF
TRBD2	TRBV10-1	-	TRBJ2-5	TGCGCCAGCAGTGAAGGTCTGACTAGCGGGCAAGAGACCCAGTACTTC	CASSEGLTSGQETQYF